This T cell receptor (beta chain) was profiled in a study of a mutant IDH1 vaccine in newly diagnosed glioma. Study as a whole: Vaccine dosing followed radiotherapy by 4-6 weeks, or accompanied temozolomide cycles. Patients under treatment included about 60% males and 37.5% females and had a mean age of about 37 years. Broader study findings: Any relationship between pseudoprogression and changes in top peripheral T cell clonotypes seemed absent. Immune responses arising from the vaccine appeared in about 95% of patients.

Sequenced by immunoSEQ multiplex PCR; TCRdb stores in-frame clones only, minus some. The sample carries more than 35,000 clones, about 75% recorded once. The sample's time point: week 47, end of study. It was 300 ug of mutant IDH1 20-mer peptide that made up each vaccine dose, given with topical imiquimod. Details on this clone: Antigen: not known.

Trimming stripped 1 base from V and 6 bases from J, with 10 bases between. Germline values: CDR1 PRHDT, CDR2 FYEKMQ (reference sequence). The CDR3 totals 14 residues. The TCR comes from a man in his forties or fifties with glioma. Sequencing used PBMCs, obtained from a glioma patient whose treatment included an IDH1 peptide vaccine. This chain connects TRBV13 to TRBJ2-1; perhaps TRBD2 as D (6 bases). The CDR3 sequence is CASSLAGAVNEQFF. CDR3 in DNA: TGTGCCAGCAGCTTAGCGGGAGCTGTCAATGAGCAGTTCTTC. The full variable domain, rest sourced from reference TRBV13 and TRBJ2-1, is AAGVIQSPRHLIKEKRETATLKCYPIPRHDTVYWYQQGPGQDPQFLISFYEKMQSDKGSIPDRFSAQQFSDYHSELNMSSLELGDSALYFCASSLAGAVNEQFFGPGTRLTVL.